A single sample is the source of the 16 T cell receptor beta chains below, sequenced in a study of OX40 agonist ivuxolimab in advanced cancers. Generated by immunoSEQ multiplex PCR, the TCRdb table keeps only in-frame clones and is missing some. The sample lists some 39,000 clones, approximately 80% occurring once. The specimen comprised CD4+ or CD8+ T cells sorted from blood, sampled in a trial of the OX40 agonist ivuxolimab. The receptors derive from an adult with an advanced solid tumor such as melanoma, head and neck, liver or kidney cancer.

This rearrangement joins TRBV7-9 to TRBJ1-3; TRBD1 aligns across 8 bases. Trimming at V came to 3 bases and at J to 1 base, leaving 5 bases not matched to a gene. This CDR3 is built from 16 residues. Germline CDR1 reads SEHNR; CDR2 reads FQNEAQ (reference sequence). The CDR3 here is CASSFGRGLSGNTIYF. In DNA form, the CDR3 reads TGTGCCAGCAGCTTCGGCAGGGGGCTTTCTGGAAACACCATATATTTT.

The CDR3 DNA sequence: TGCGCCAGCAGCGGGGGACTGAAGGTAACTCTCTACAATGAGCAGTTCTTC. Translated: CASSGGLKVTLYNEQFF. The chain carries TRBV5-1 and TRBJ2-1; D might be TRBD2 (6 bases). Between the trimmed V and J ends, which lost 4 bases and 3 bases, there was a span of 20 bases. Looked up from germline, CDR1 is SGHRS and CDR2 is YFSETQ. The CDR3 runs 17 residues. The variable domain in full, with the rest retrieved from reference TRBV5-1 and TRBJ2-1, is KAGVTQTPRYLIKTRGQQVTLSCSPISGHRSVSWYQQTPGQGLQFLFEYFSETQRNKGNFPGRFSGRQFSNSRSEMNVSTLELGDSALYLCASSGGLKVTLYNEQFFGPGTRLTVL.

The V and J genes are TRBV6-4 and TRBJ2-3; 9 bases are shared with TRBD2. Trimming removed 0 bases from V and 3 bases from J; junction bases left unmatched: 1. The germline gives CDR1 MRHNA, CDR2 SNTAGT. The CDR3 spans 15 residues. The CDR3 reads CASSDSGLATDTQYF. The CDR3 nucleotides are TGTGCCAGCAGTGACTCCGGACTAGCGACAGATACGCAGTATTTT.

The rearrangement links TRBV4-2 to TRBJ2-7; D uncertain. CDR1 and CDR2 from the germline V gene are LGHNA and YNFKEQ. V lost 0 bases to trimming and J lost 6 bases, with 9 bases between them. The CDR3 has 13 amino acids. The CDR3 DNA follows: TGTGCCAGCAGCCAAGATACCGGAGCCGAGCAGTACTTC. Translated: CASSQDTGAEQYF.

The genes are TRBV6-1 and TRBJ2-6; no clear D gene. The germline V and J ends were trimmed by 7 bases and 0 bases, with 7 bases remaining between them. The CDR3 has 14 residues. Germline CDR1 is MNHNS and CDR2 is SASEGT. The CDR3 is CASTAASGANVLTF. The CDR3 coding sequence is TGTGCCAGCACCGCCGCCTCTGGGGCCAACGTCCTGACTTTC.

The chain combines TRBV18 with TRBJ2-3, with unresolved D. This CDR3 region has 13 residues. Trimming took off 3 bases at V and 2 bases at J, with 6 bases between the two ends. Germline CDR1 and CDR2: KGHSH and LQKENI. The chain's CDR3 is CASSPSLTDTQYF. In DNA form, the CDR3 reads TGTGCCAGCTCACCCTCCCTCACAGATACGCAGTATTTT.

V and J are TRBV30 and TRBJ1-3, with D hard to call. Trimming took off 5 bases at V and 0 bases at J, with 11 bases between the two ends. Germline V gene data show CDR1 as GTSNPN and CDR2 as SVGIG (reference sequence). This CDR3 region has 14 residues. The CDR3 reads CAWHGRSSGNTIYF. DNA for the CDR3: TGTGCCTGGCATGGTAGGAGCTCTGGAAACACCATATATTTT. Full variable domain (rest looked up from reference TRBV30 and TRBJ1-3): SQTIHQWPATLVQPVGSPLSLECTVEGTSNPNLYWYRQAAGRGLQLLFYSVGIGQISSEVPQNLSASRPQDRQFILSSKKLLLSDSGFYLCAWHGRSSGNTIYFGEGSWLTVV.

V is TRBV15 and J is TRBJ1-2; D is uncertain. V was pared by 3 bases and J by 4 bases, with 12 bases between. Looked up from germline, CDR1 is LNHNV and CDR2 is YYDKDF (reference sequence). CDR3 length equals 14 residues. The CDR3 loop reads CATSSHKTLYGYTF. CDR3 DNA: TGTGCCACCAGCAGCCATAAAACCCTCTATGGCTACACCTTC.

The CDR3 protein is CASSAQGLQETQYF. In DNA, the CDR3 is TGTGCCAGCAGCGCCCAGGGCCTCCAAGAGACCCAGTACTTC. This sequence joins TRBV9 and TRBJ2-5; tentatively, D is TRBD1 (5 bases). Germline V gene lookup returns CDR1 SGDLS and CDR2 YYNGEE. The V end was cut by 3 bases, the J end by 1 base, with 10 bases between. The CDR3 covers 14 residues.

The chain recombines TRBV20-1 with TRBJ1-2; D is ambiguous. This CDR3 comprises 11 residues. Germline V gives CDR1 DFQATT, CDR2 SNEGSKA (reference sequence). In nucleotides, the CDR3 is TGCAGGACAAGAGGTTGGAGTGGCTACACCTTC. Amino acids: CRTRGWSGYTF.

The genes are TRBV10-1 and TRBJ1-1, with 7 bases identical to TRBD1. CDR1 is WNHNN, CDR2 SYGVQD, per germline (reference sequence). Losses at the gene ends were 3 bases for V and 6 bases for J; bases not matched to a gene: 7. The CDR3 loop spans 14 amino acids. This CDR3 reads CASSEGGELAEAFF. For the CDR3, the DNA is TGCGCCAGCAGTGAAGGGGGCGAGCTTGCTGAAGCTTTCTTT.

This sequence joins TRBV7-9 and TRBJ1-1; D uncertain. Germline loops: CDR1 SEHNR, CDR2 FQNEAQ (reference sequence). This CDR3 has 14 residues. The V gene lost 8 bases and the J gene lost 11 bases, with 24 bases spanning the gap. The CDR3: CASVARGDIGMAFF. DNA of the CDR3: TGTGCCAGCGTCGCACGGGGTGACATAGGAATGGCTTTCTTT.

The chain joins TRBV6-6 to TRBJ2-1, with TRBD2 matching over 12 bases. With 6 bases clipped from V and 7 bases from J, the junction kept 7 bases outside the gene matches. Germline V CDR1 and CDR2: MNHNY, SVGAGI (reference sequence). This CDR3 spans 15 amino acids. Here the CDR3 reads CASRPLAGGINEQFF. The CDR3 bases are TGTGCCAGCAGGCCTCTAGCGGGGGGGATAAATGAGCAGTTCTTC.

The chain links TRBV6-1 to TRBJ1-6; D might be TRBD1 (5 bases). This CDR3 region has 18 residues. From germline, CDR1 is MNHNS and CDR2 SASEGT. The germline V and J ends were trimmed by 1 base and 9 bases, with 22 bases remaining between them. CDR3 residues: CASSEGSRGSIVGSPLHF. CDR3 nucleotide sequence: TGTGCCAGCAGTGAAGGTTCTCGGGGCTCAATAGTGGGTTCACCCCTCCACTTT.

J is TRBJ2-1 and V is TRBV5-1; D unclear. From germline, CDR1 is SGHRS and CDR2 YFSETQ. This CDR3 has 11 residues. V was pared by 4 bases and J by 5 bases, with 4 bases between. The CDR3 DNA reads TGCGCCAGCAGCCCCCACAATGAGCAGTTCTTC. Amino acids: CASSPHNEQFF.

The chain carries TRBV4-1 and TRBJ2-5, with TRBD2 as a possible D gene (5 bases). Trimming cost V 0 bases and J 3 bases, with 14 bases left between them. CDR3 size: 16 residues. Per the germline V gene, CDR1 is MGHRA and CDR2 is YSYEKL. DNA of the CDR3: TGCGCCAGCAGCCAAGATCGAGAGAGGGTAAAAGAGACCCAGTACTTC. Its translation is CASSQDRERVKETQYF.